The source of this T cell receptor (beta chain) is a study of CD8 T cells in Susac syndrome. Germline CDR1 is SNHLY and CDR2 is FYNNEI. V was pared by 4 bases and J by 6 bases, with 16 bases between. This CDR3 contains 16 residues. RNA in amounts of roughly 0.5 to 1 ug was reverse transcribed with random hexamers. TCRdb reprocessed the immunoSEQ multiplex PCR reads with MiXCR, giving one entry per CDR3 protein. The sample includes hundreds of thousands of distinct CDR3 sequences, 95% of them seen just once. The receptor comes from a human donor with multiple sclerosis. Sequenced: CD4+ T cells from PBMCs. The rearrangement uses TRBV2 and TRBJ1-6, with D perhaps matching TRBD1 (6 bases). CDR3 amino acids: CASSGGGGGRNSPLHF. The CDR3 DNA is TGTGCCAGCAGTGGGGGAGGGGGTGGTCGTAATTCACCCCTCCACTTT. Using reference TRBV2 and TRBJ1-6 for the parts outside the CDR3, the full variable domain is EPEVTQTPSHQVTQMGQEVILRCVPISNHLYFYWYRQILGQKVEFLVSFYNNEISEKSEIFDDQFSVERPDGSNFTLKIRSTKLEDSAMYFCASSGGGGGRNSPLHFGNGTRLTVT.